Each of the 20 T cell receptor beta chains below was sequenced from the same sample in a study of T cell repertoires in cytomegalovirus infection. A single record per CDR3 protein comes from TCRdb applying MiXCR to the reads. The sample holds some 350,000 distinct CDR3 sequences, about 29% seen once. Their antigens are not known. The source material was cultured PBMCs, sampled from culture after CMV antigen stimulation. The source of these receptors is a human donor in good health (CMV status not recorded). Some clones in this sample may be carry-over from other donors' samples.

This clonotype has more than one count but fewer than ten. V usage is TRBV18 and J usage is TRBJ1-5, with TRBD1 as a possible D gene (5 bases). The length of the CDR3 is 15 residues. Deletions cut 5 bases from V and 5 bases from J, with 16 bases between. CDR1 and CDR2 from the germline V gene are KGHSH and LQKENI. The CDR3 reads CASSEGRLIDQPQHF. The CDR3 bases are TGTGCCAGCTCAGAGGGGAGGCTAATTGATCAGCCCCAGCATTTT.

This clonotype turned up a few times. The chain employs TRBV24-1 and TRBJ2-3; 12 bases are a match to TRBD2. Germline V lookup: CDR1 KGHDR, CDR2 SFDVKD. The junction had 3 bases not matched to a gene; V was cut back by 3 bases and J by 6 bases. The CDR3 totals 15 residues. CDR3 protein: CATSDHGTSGDTQYF. The CDR3 DNA reads TGTGCCACCAGTGATCACGGGACTAGCGGGGATACGCAGTATTTT.

This chain joins TRBV9 and TRBJ2-1; D perhaps matches TRBD1 (5 bases). V was pared by 0 bases and J by 7 bases, with 5 bases between. The CDR3 contains 12 residues. CDR1 is SGDLS and CDR2 is YYNGEE in the germline V gene. DNA of the CDR3: TGTGCCAGCAGCGTAGGACAGAATGAGCAGTTCTTC. It is translated as CASSVGQNEQFF.

The V call is TRBV6-5, the J call TRBJ2-7; D call uncertain. The CDR3 extends over 13 amino acids. V was pared by 4 bases and J by 0 bases, with 7 bases between. Germline assignment: CDR1 MNHEY and CDR2 SVGAGI. CDR3 DNA sequence: TGTGCCAGCAGTTTCCACAGCTCCTACGAGCAGTACTTC. Translation: CASSFHSSYEQYF.

This clonotype showed up just a few times. The rearrangement joins TRBV7-9 to TRBJ1-1, with D perhaps matching TRBD1 (5 bases). The CDR3 contains 16 residues. Germline loops: CDR1 SEHNR, CDR2 FQNEAQ (reference sequence). With 5 bases removed from V and 1 base from J, the gap between germline ends came to 17 bases. CDR3 region: CASSPHRQGSNTEAFF. The CDR3 coding sequence is TGTGCCAGCAGCCCTCACCGGCAGGGCTCGAACACTGAAGCTTTCTTT.

The sample holds many counts of this clonotype. V usage is TRBV7-2 and J usage is TRBJ2-7; 7 nucleotides match TRBD1. Unmatched junction bases numbered 5, after V lost 0 bases and J lost 3 bases. The germline gives CDR1 SGHTA, CDR2 FQGNSA. The CDR3 contains 15 residues. CDR3 residues: CASSLASGTVYEQYF. CDR3 DNA: TGTGCCAGCAGCTTAGCCTCCGGGACAGTCTACGAGCAGTACTTC.

This clonotype was found many times. The chain recombines TRBV7-8 with TRBJ2-1; D remains ambiguous. The CDR3 extends over 13 amino acids. Trimming pared 5 bases from V and 4 bases from J, leaving 9 bases between. CDR1 SGHVS and CDR2 FQNEAQ come from the germline V gene. Here the CDR3 DNA reads TGTGCCAGCAGCCCTGAAGGTTACAATGAGCAGTTCTTC. Protein sequence: CASSPEGYNEQFF.

This clonotype has only a few counts. This sequence joins TRBV11-1 and TRBJ2-3, with TRBD2 matching 12 bases. The CDR3 consists of 17 residues. V shed 5 bases, J shed 3 bases, and the junction held 9 bases outside the gene matches. Germline lookup yields CDR1 SGHAT and CDR2 FQDESV (reference sequence). This chain's CDR3 is CASSPWPSGGATDTQYF. CDR3 in DNA: TGTGCCAGCAGCCCCTGGCCTAGCGGGGGGGCAACAGATACGCAGTATTTT.

This chain connects TRBV18 to TRBJ2-7, with TRBD1 matching 7 bases. V dropped 2 bases and J dropped 0; count of bases not matched to a gene: 4. CDR1 is KGHSH, CDR2 LQKENI, per germline. This CDR3 has 15 residues. CDR3 loop: CASSPERGRSYEQYF. In DNA, the CDR3 is TGTGCCAGCTCACCAGAAAGGGGGCGCTCCTACGAGCAGTACTTC.

This clonotype was counted between two and nine times. This chain uses TRBV28 with TRBJ2-5; D call uncertain. V lost 5 bases, J lost 2 bases, and 6 bases lay in between. Germline V gene data show CDR1 as MDHEN and CDR2 as SYDVKM. The CDR3 is 12 amino acids. The CDR3 region is CASSQPQETQYF. DNA for the CDR3: TGTGCCAGCAGTCAGCCACAAGAGACCCAGTACTTC.

The chain has TRBV5-4 and TRBJ2-2, with unresolved D. Germline V gene lookup returns CDR1 SGHNT and CDR2 YYREEE (reference sequence). This CDR3 spans 15 amino acids. V gave up 4 bases and J gave up 3 bases, with 13 bases separating them. This chain's CDR3 is CASSRNPTDTGELFF. The DNA of the CDR3 is TGTGCCAGCAGCCGAAACCCAACAGACACCGGGGAGCTGTTTTTT. Full variable domain (missing parts from reference TRBV5-4 and TRBJ2-2): ETGVTQSPTHLIKTRGQQVTLRCSSQSGHNTVSWYQQALGQGPQFIFQYYREEENGRGNFPPRFSGLQFPNYSSELNVNALELDDSALYLCASSRNPTDTGELFFGEGSRLTVL.

The chain combines TRBV6-6 with TRBJ2-3; TRBD2 is a possible D gene (5 bases). V lost 7 bases, J lost 4 bases, and 15 bases lay in between. The germline V gene encodes CDR1 MNHNY and CDR2 SVGAGI (reference sequence). There are 14 residues in the CDR3. CDR3 loop: CASKGHRGSDTQYF. The CDR3 DNA follows: TGTGCCAGCAAGGGCCACCGAGGGTCAGATACGCAGTATTTT.

This clonotype was counted between two and nine times. The gene calls are TRBV7-8 and TRBJ2-3, with 10 bases aligning to TRBD2. J lost 4 bases, V lost 4 bases, and 2 bases had no gene match. Germline V gene sequence: CDR1 SGHVS, CDR2 FQNEAQ. The CDR3 is 14 amino acids. The CDR3 sequence is CASSSGLAADTQYF. CDR3 DNA: TGTGCCAGCAGCTCAGGACTAGCGGCAGATACGCAGTATTTT.

V gene TRBV20-1 combines with J gene TRBJ1-2; the match to TRBD1 covers 7 bases. Trimming at V came to 6 bases and at J to 8 bases, leaving 9 bases not matched to a gene. Germline CDR1 reads DFQATT; CDR2 reads SNEGSKA (reference sequence). This CDR3 region has 12 residues. This CDR3 is CSAPGTVAGYTF. The DNA of the CDR3 is TGCAGTGCGCCCGGGACAGTCGCCGGCTACACCTTC.

There are a few counts of this clonotype. This rearrangement joins TRBV19 to TRBJ2-1; D ambiguous. The CDR3 length is 14 residues. Germline V gene lookup returns CDR1 LNHDA and CDR2 SQIVND (reference sequence). Trimming stripped 10 bases from V and 1 base from J, with 14 bases between. The CDR3 nucleotides are TGTGCCACGGCCGACCGCGCGTCCTACAATGAGCAGTTCTTC. Residues: CATADRASYNEQFF.

The J gene is TRBJ2-7, the V gene TRBV7-3; D not certain. This CDR3 has 13 residues. From germline, CDR1 is SGHTA and CDR2 FQGTGA. V shed 5 bases and J shed 3 bases, with 11 bases lying between them. The CDR3 region has the DNA TGTGCCAGCAGCCCGGACGGATACTACGAGCAGTACTTC. Translation gives CASSPDGYYEQYF.

This chain links TRBV2 with TRBJ1-1; D is unresolved. From germline, CDR1 is SNHLY and CDR2 FYNNEI. The CDR3 contains 12 residues. With 7 bases removed from V and 5 bases from J, the gap between germline ends came to 11 bases. The CDR3 DNA sequence: TGTGCCAGCAAGATCCTCAGGACTGAAGCTTTCTTT. This sequence encodes CASKILRTEAFF.

This clonotype was picked up many times. This chain links TRBV7-2 with TRBJ1-2, with 8 bases lining up with TRBD1. V lost 3 bases, J lost 8 bases, and 2 bases stayed unmatched. This CDR3 region has 12 residues. Germline V gives CDR1 SGHTA, CDR2 FQGNSA. For the CDR3, the DNA is TGTGCCAGCAGCTTGGGGACAGGCGGCTACACCTTC. Translating it yields CASSLGTGGYTF.

The V gene is TRBV6-1, the J gene TRBJ1-2; D unclear. V was trimmed by 2 bases and J by 8 bases, leaving 12 bases between them. CDR3 length: 13 amino acids. Germline CDR1 is MNHNS and CDR2 is SASEGT. The DNA for the CDR3 is TGTGCCAGCAGTGAATGGACGGCTAGCGGCTACACCTTC. This encodes CASSEWTASGYTF.

This clonotype was counted at least ten times. The chain employs TRBV6-1 and TRBJ2-1, with TRBD2 matching 9 bases. Germline V lookup: CDR1 MNHNS, CDR2 SASEGT. The CDR3 runs 18 residues. Germline trimming cut 2 bases from V and 4 bases from J; bases unmatched to any gene: 12. The CDR3 reads CASSEKRQAGGPYNEQFF. The CDR3 coding sequence is TGTGCCAGCAGTGAAAAGAGGCAGGCGGGAGGGCCGTACAATGAGCAGTTCTTC.